What follows are 14 T cell receptor beta chains derived from one specimen sequenced in a study of cytomegalovirus exposure and HLA in healthy donors. The PCR made use of 60 Vbeta and 13 Jbeta primers. Sequencing used immunoSEQ multiplex PCR; TCRdb keeps in-frame clones, though not all of them. The sample includes some 90,000 clones, around 80% of them seen just once. Sequenced: PBMCs. Source of these receptors: a man under 40 in good health and CMV-seronegative.

The chain carries TRBV28 and TRBJ1-1, with D possibly matching TRBD1 (5 bases). The germline V gene encodes CDR1 MDHEN and CDR2 SYDVKM. V lost 4 bases, J lost 4 bases, and 16 bases lay in between. This CDR3 is built from 15 residues. In nucleotides, the CDR3 is TGTGCCAGCAGTTCTGCATCGATGGGGGGCACTGAAGCTTTCTTT. Translation gives CASSSASMGGTEAFF.

This chain connects TRBV7-8 to TRBJ1-1, with D unresolved. Trimming removed 5 bases at V and 3 bases at J, with 16 bases between. Germline CDR1 is SGHVS and CDR2 is FQNEAQ. CDR3 length equals 15 residues. CDR3 DNA: TGTGCCAGCAGCCCCCAAGTCGGGGAGTACACTGAAGCTTTCTTT. It is translated as CASSPQVGEYTEAFF.

The chain couples TRBV5-1 to TRBJ2-3; 10 positions agree with TRBD1. The CDR3 covers 15 residues. The ends lost 4 bases at V and 2 bases at J; junction bases unmatched: 4. Per the germline V gene, CDR1 is SGHRS and CDR2 is YFSETQ. The CDR3 DNA follows: TGCGCCAGCAGCAAGGGACAGGGGAACACAGATACGCAGTATTTT. Its protein is CASSKGQGNTDTQYF. Full variable domain (outside the CDR3, taken from reference TRBV5-1 and TRBJ2-3): KAGVTQTPRYLIKTRGQQVTLSCSPISGHRSVSWYQQTPGQGLQFLFEYFSETQRNKGNFPGRFSGRQFSNSRSEMNVSTLELGDSALYLCASSKGQGNTDTQYFGPGTRLTVL.

The V call is TRBV7-3, the J call TRBJ1-1, with D maybe TRBD1 (6 bases). CDR1 and CDR2 from the germline V gene are SGHTA and FQGTGA. Deletions cut 0 bases from V and 1 base from J, with 9 bases between. The CDR3 runs to 15 residues. In DNA, the CDR3 is TGTGCCAGCAGCTTAACCTCGGGACAGAACACTGAAGCTTTCTTT. It specifies CASSLTSGQNTEAFF. The full variable domain, rest sourced from reference TRBV7-3 and TRBJ1-1, is GAGVSQTPSNKVTEKGKYVELRCDPISGHTALYWYRQSLGQGPEFLIYFQGTGAADDSGLPNDRFFAVRPEGSVSTLKIQRTERGDSAVYLCASSLTSGQNTEAFFGQGTRLTVV.

The rearrangement joins TRBV7-3 to TRBJ2-2; 8 bases agree with TRBD1. The CDR3 is made up of 16 amino acids. V was pared by 2 bases and J by 4 bases, with 6 bases of the junction left unmatched. Germline CDR1 is SGHTA and CDR2 is FQGTGA. The CDR3 region is CASSLYGQGGTGELFF. The DNA of the CDR3 is TGTGCCAGCAGCTTATATGGACAGGGAGGCACCGGGGAGCTGTTTTTT. The complete variable domain, with remaining parts taken from reference TRBV7-3 and TRBJ2-2, reads GAGVSQTPSNKVTEKGKYVELRCDPISGHTALYWYRQSLGQGPEFLIYFQGTGAADDSGLPNDRFFAVRPEGSVSTLKIQRTERGDSAVYLCASSLYGQGGTGELFFGEGSRLTVL.

The J gene is TRBJ2-1, the V gene TRBV15; D remains ambiguous. The CDR3 loop spans 15 amino acids. V was cut by 5 bases and J by 5 bases, with 16 bases left in between. The germline V gene encodes CDR1 LNHNV and CDR2 YYDKDF (reference sequence). CDR3 protein: CATSLGGPSNNEQFF. The CDR3 nucleotides read TGTGCCACCAGCCTCGGTGGTCCGTCCAACAATGAGCAGTTCTTC. Together with reference TRBV15 and TRBJ2-1, the CDR3 gives the full variable domain: DAMVIQNPRYQVTQFGKPVTLSCSQTLNHNVMYWYQQKSSQAPKLLFHYYDKDFNNEADTPDNFQSRRPNTSFCFLDIRSPGLGDTAMYLCATSLGGPSNNEQFFGPGTRLTVL.

The gene calls are TRBV29-1 and TRBJ1-1; no clear D. Germline assignment: CDR1 SQVTM and CDR2 ANQGSEA. This CDR3 is built from 13 residues. The ends were cut back, 5 bases at V and 2 bases at J, with 12 bases in the middle. This CDR3 is CSVPARSNTEAFF. The CDR3 bases are TGCAGCGTTCCCGCCAGGTCCAACACTGAAGCTTTCTTT. Full variable domain (missing parts from reference TRBV29-1 and TRBJ1-1): SAVISQKPSRDICQRGTSLTIQCQVDSQVTMMFWYRQQPGQSLTLIATANQGSEATYESGFVIDKFPISRPNLTFSTLTVSNMSPEDSSIYLCSVPARSNTEAFFGQGTRLTVV.

The CDR3 spells CASSSTGQSSYNSPLHF. The CDR3 DNA sequence: TGTGCCAGCAGTTCGACAGGGCAAAGCTCCTATAATTCACCCCTCCACTTT. J is TRBJ1-6 and V is TRBV14, with 7 bases lining up with TRBD1. This CDR3 is built from 17 residues. Germline values: CDR1 SGHDN, CDR2 FVKESK. V lost 6 bases, J lost 0 bases, and 8 bases stayed unmatched.

This sequence joins TRBV15 and TRBJ2-4; unclear D gene. CDR1 and CDR2 (germline): LNHNV, YYDKDF (reference sequence). This CDR3 region has 16 residues. V shed 0 bases and J shed 0 bases, with 9 bases lying between them. CDR3 in DNA: TGTGCCACCAGCAGAGACAGAAGTGAAGCCAAAAACATTCAGTACTTC. Amino acids: CATSRDRSEAKNIQYF.

The V and J genes are TRBV11-3 and TRBJ2-5; TRBD2 might be the D (6 bases). CDR1 and CDR2 from the germline V gene are SGHNT and YENEEA. This CDR3 spans 15 amino acids. The ends were cut back, 5 bases at V and 4 bases at J, with 17 bases in the middle. The CDR3 nucleotides are TGTGCCAGCAGCCTGGGGAGGCCGGGGCCAGAGACCCAGTACTTC. Translated, it gives CASSLGRPGPETQYF.

The chain joins TRBV7-9 to TRBJ1-2, with 7 bases identical to TRBD1. The CDR3 is 14 amino acids. V was clipped by 5 bases and J by 8 bases; unmatched bases: 11. Germline V gene data show CDR1 as SEHNR and CDR2 as FQNEAQ (reference sequence). Here the CDR3 reads CASSNDRDGVGYTF. CDR3 DNA: TGTGCCAGCAGCAATGACAGGGACGGCGTCGGCTACACCTTC.

V is TRBV2 and J is TRBJ1-5, with 8 bases matching TRBD1. The V segment lost 6 bases and the J segment 6 bases; nucleotides outside the gene matches: 13. This CDR3 is built from 16 residues. The V gene's germline CDR1 is SNHLY and CDR2 FYNNEI. The CDR3 sequence is CASSAGQGFFRQPQHF. CDR3 sequence (DNA): TGTGCCAGCAGCGCCGGACAGGGATTCTTCCGTCAGCCCCAGCATTTT.

This chain connects TRBV6-1 to TRBJ1-2; a weak D match, TRBD1 (5 bases). The CDR3 length is 15 residues. Germline V lookup: CDR1 MNHNS, CDR2 SASEGT. Trimming removed 5 bases from V and 0 bases from J, with 13 bases in between. The CDR3 bases are TGTGCCAGCAGTTCTTCAGGGCAAGCTAACTATGGCTACACCTTC. It encodes CASSSSGQANYGYTF.

The V and J genes are TRBV7-6 and TRBJ2-2, with 7 positions matching TRBD2. This CDR3 spans 16 amino acids. V lost 0 bases, J lost 7 bases, and 8 bases stayed unmatched. Germline V lookup: CDR1 SGHVS, CDR2 FNYEAQ. CDR3 bases: TGTGCCAGCAGCTTAGCGGCGGGAGCGGTGGGCGGGGAGCTGTTTTTT. Its protein is CASSLAAGAVGGELFF.